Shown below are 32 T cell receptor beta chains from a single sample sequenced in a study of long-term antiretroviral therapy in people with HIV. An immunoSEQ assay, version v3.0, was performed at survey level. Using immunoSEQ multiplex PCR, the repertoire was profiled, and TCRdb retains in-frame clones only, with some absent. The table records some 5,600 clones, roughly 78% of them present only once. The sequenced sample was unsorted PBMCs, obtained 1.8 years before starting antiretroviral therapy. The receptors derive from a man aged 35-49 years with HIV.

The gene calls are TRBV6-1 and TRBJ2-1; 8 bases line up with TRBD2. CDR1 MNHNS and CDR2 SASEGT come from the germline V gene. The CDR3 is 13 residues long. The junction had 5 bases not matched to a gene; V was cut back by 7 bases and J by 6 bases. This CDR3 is CASMAGGLNEQFF. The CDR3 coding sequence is TGTGCCAGCATGGCGGGAGGCCTCAATGAGCAGTTCTTC.

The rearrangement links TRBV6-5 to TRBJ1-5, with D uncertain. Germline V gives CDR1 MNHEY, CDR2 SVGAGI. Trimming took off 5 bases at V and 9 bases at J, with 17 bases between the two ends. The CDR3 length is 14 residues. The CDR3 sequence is CASSPAGGIGPQHF. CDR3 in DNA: TGTGCCAGCAGTCCCGCCGGCGGGATTGGGCCCCAGCATTTT.

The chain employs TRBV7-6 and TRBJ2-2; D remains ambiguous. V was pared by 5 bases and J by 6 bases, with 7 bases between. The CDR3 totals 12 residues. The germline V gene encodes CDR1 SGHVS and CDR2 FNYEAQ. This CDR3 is CASSQPSGELFF. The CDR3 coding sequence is TGTGCCAGCAGCCAGCCTTCCGGGGAGCTGTTTTTT.

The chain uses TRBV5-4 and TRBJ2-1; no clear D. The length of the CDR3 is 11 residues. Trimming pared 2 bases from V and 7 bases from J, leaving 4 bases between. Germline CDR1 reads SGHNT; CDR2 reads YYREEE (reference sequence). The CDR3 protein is CASSFINEQFF. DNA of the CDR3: TGTGCCAGCAGCTTTATTAATGAGCAGTTCTTC.

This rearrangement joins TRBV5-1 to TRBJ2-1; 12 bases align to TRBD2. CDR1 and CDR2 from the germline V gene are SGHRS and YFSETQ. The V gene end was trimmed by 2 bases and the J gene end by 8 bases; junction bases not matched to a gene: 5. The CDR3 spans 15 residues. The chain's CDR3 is CASSFGLAGGDEQFF. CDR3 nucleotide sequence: TGCGCCAGCAGCTTTGGGCTAGCGGGAGGGGATGAGCAGTTCTTC.

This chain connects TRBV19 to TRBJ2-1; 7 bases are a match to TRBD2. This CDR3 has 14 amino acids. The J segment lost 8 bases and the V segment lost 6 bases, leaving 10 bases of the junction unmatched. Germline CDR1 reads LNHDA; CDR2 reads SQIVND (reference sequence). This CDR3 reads CASSPEGGQDEQFF. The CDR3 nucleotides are TGTGCCAGTAGCCCTGAGGGAGGGCAAGATGAGCAGTTCTTC.

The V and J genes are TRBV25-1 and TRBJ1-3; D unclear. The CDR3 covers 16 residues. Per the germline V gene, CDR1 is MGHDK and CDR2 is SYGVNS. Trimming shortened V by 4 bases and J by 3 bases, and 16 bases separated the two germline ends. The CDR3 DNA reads TGTGCCAGCAGTGGCGAGACAAGGGCATTTGGAAACACCATATATTTT. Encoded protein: CASSGETRAFGNTIYF.

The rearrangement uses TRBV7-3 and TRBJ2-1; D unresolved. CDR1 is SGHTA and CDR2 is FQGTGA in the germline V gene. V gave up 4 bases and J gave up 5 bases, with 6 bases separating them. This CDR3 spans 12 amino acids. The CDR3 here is CASSSSNNEQFF. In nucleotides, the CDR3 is TGTGCCAGCAGCTCTTCAAACAATGAGCAGTTCTTC.

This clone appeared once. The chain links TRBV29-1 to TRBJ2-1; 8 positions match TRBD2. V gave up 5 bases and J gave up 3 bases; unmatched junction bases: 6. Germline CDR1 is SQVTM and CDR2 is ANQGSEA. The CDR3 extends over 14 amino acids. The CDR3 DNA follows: TGCAGCGTTAACGGACTAGCCATCTACAATGAGCAGTTCTTC. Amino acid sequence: CSVNGLAIYNEQFF.

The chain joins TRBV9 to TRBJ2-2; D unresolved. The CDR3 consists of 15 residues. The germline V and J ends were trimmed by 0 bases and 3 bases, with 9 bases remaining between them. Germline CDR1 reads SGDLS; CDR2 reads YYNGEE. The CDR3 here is CASSVDVGHTGELFF. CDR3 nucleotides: TGTGCCAGCAGCGTAGATGTCGGTCACACCGGGGAGCTGTTTTTT. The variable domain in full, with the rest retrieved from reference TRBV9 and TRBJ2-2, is DSGVTQTPKHLITATGQRVTLRCSPRSGDLSVYWYQQSLDQGLQFLIQYYNGEERAKGNILERFSAQQFPDLHSELNLSSLELGDSALYFCASSVDVGHTGELFFGEGSRLTVL.

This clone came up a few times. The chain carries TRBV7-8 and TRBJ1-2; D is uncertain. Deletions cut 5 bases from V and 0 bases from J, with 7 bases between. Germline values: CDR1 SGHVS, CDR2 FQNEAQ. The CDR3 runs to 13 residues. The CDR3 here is CASSPGTNYGYTF. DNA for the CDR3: TGTGCCAGCAGCCCGGGGACTAACTATGGCTACACCTTC.

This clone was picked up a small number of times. The CDR3, as DNA: TGTGCCAGCAGCCAAGAAAGGCGGTTGCTCTATGGCTACACCTTC. It translates to CASSQERRLLYGYTF. This chain connects TRBV4-2 to TRBJ1-2; D gene unclear. V lost 0 bases, J lost 4 bases, and 12 bases lay in between. The germline CDR1 and CDR2 sequences are LGHNA and YNFKEQ. The CDR3 runs to 15 residues.

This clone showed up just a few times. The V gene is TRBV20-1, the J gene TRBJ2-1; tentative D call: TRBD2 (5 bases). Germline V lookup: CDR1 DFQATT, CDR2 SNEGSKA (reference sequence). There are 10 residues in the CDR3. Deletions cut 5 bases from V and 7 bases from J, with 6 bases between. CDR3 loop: CSAWENEQFF. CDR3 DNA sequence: TGCAGTGCTTGGGAGAATGAGCAGTTCTTC.

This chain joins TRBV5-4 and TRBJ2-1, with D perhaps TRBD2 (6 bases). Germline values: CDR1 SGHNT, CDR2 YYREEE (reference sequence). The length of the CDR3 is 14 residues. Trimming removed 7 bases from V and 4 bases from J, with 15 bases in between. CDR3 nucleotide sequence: TGTGCCAGCTCCAGGCGGGACTCTTACAATGAGCAGTTCTTC. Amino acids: CASSRRDSYNEQFF.

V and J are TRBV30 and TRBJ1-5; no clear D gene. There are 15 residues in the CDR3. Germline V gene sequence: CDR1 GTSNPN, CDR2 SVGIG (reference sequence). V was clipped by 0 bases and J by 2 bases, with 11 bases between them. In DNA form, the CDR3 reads TGTGCCTGGAGTGTACAAGGGCCGGGCAATCAGCCCCAGCATTTT. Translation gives CAWSVQGPGNQPQHF. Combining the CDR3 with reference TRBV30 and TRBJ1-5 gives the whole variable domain SQTIHQWPATLVQPVGSPLSLECTVEGTSNPNLYWYRQAAGRGLQLLFYSVGIGQISSEVPQNLSASRPQDRQFILSSKKLLLSDSGFYLCAWSVQGPGNQPQHFGDGTRLSIL.

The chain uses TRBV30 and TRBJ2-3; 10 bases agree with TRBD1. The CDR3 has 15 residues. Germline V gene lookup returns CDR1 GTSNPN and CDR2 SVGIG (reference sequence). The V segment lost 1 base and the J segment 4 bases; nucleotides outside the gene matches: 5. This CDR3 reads CAWSELGQGSDTQYF. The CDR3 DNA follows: TGTGCCTGGAGTGAACTGGGACAGGGGTCAGATACGCAGTATTTT. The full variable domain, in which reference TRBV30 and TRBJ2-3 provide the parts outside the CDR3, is SQTIHQWPATLVQPVGSPLSLECTVEGTSNPNLYWYRQAAGRGLQLLFYSVGIGQISSEVPQNLSASRPQDRQFILSSKKLLLSDSGFYLCAWSELGQGSDTQYFGPGTRLTVL.

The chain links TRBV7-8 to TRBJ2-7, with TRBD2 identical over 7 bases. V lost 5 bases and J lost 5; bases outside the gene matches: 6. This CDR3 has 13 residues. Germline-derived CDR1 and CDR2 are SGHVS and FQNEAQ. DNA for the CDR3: TGTGCCAGCAGCCCAGGCGGGGGAAACGAGCAGTACTTC. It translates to CASSPGGGNEQYF.

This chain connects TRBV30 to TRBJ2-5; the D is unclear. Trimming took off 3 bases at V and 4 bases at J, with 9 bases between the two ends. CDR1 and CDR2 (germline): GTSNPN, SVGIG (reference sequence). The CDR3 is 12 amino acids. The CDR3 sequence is CAWRKNRETQYF. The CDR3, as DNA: TGTGCCTGGAGAAAGAATAGAGAGACCCAGTACTTC.

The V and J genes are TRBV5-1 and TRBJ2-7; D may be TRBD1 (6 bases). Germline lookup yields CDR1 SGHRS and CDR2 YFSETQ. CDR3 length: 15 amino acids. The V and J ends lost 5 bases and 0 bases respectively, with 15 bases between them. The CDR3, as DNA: TGCGCCAGCAGTCACGACAGGACGAGCTCCTACGAGCAGTACTTC. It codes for CASSHDRTSSYEQYF.

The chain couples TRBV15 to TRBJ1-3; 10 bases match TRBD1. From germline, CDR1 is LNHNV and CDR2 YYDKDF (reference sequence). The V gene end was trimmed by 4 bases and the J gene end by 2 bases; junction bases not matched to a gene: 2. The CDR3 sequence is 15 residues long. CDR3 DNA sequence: TGTGCCACCAGCACAGGACAGGGGGCTGGAAACACCATATATTTT. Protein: CATSTGQGAGNTIYF. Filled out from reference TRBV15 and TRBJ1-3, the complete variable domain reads DAMVIQNPRYQVTQFGKPVTLSCSQTLNHNVMYWYQQKSSQAPKLLFHYYDKDFNNEADTPDNFQSRRPNTSFCFLDIRSPGLGDTAMYLCATSTGQGAGNTIYFGEGSWLTVV.

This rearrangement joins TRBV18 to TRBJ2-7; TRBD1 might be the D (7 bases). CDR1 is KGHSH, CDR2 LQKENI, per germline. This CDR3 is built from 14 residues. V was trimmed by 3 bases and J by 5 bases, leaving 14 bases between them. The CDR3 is CASSPPRDSNEQYF. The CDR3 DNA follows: TGTGCCAGCTCACCGCCGCGGGACAGCAACGAGCAGTACTTC.

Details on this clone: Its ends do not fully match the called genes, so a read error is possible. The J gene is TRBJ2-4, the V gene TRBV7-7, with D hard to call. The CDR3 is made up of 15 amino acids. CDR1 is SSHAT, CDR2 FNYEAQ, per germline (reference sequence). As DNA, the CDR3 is TGTGCTAGCAGCTTTGACGGCTTAGCCAAAAACATTCAGTACTTC. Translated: CASSFDGLAKNIQYF.

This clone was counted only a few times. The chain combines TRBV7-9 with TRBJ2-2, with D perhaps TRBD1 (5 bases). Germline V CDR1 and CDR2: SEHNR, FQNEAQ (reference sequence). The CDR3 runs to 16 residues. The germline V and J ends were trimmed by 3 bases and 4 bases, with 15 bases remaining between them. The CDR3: CASSFGLQGGTGELFF. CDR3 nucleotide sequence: TGTGCCAGCAGCTTCGGGCTGCAGGGTGGCACCGGGGAGCTGTTTTTT.

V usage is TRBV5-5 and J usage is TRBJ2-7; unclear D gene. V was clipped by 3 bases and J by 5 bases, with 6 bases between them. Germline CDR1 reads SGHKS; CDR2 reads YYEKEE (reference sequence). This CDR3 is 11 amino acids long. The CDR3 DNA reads TGTGCCAGCAGCTCCAAGGACGAGCAGTACTTC. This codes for CASSSKDEQYF. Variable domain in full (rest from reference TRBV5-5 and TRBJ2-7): DAGVTQSPTHLIKTRGQQVTLRCSPISGHKSVSWYQQVLGQGPQFIFQYYEKEERGRGNFPDRFSARQFPNYSSELNVNALLLGDSALYLCASSSKDEQYFGPGTRLTVT.

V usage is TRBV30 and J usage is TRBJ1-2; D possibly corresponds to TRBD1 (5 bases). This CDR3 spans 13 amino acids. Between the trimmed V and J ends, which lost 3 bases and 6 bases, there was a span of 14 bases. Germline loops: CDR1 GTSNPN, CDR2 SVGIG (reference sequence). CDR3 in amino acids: CAWRQGVSDGYTF. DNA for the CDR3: TGTGCCTGGAGACAAGGGGTCTCAGATGGCTACACCTTC.

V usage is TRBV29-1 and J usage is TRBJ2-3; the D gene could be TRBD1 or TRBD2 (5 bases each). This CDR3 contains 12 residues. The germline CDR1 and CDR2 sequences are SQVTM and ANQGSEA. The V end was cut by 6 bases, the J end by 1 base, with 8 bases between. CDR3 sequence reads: CSVVGGTDTQYF. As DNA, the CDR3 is TGCAGCGTGGTGGGGGGCACAGATACGCAGTATTTT.

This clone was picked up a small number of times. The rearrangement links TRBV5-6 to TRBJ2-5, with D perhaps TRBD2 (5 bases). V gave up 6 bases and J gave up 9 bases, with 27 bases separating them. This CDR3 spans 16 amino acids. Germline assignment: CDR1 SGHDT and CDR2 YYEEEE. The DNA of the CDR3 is TGTGCCAGCAACCGCGCTCAAGACGGGATGTACGGCGCCCAGTACTTC. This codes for CASNRAQDGMYGAQYF.

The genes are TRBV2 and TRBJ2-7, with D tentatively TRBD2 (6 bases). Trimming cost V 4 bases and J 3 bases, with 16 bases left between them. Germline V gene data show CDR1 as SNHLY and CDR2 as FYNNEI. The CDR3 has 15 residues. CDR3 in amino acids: CASSAPPGTHYEQYF. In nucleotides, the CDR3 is TGTGCCAGCAGTGCCCCCCCCGGGACTCACTACGAGCAGTACTTC. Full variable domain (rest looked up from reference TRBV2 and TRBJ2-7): EPEVTQTPSHQVTQMGQEVILRCVPISNHLYFYWYRQILGQKVEFLVSFYNNEISEKSEIFDDQFSVERPDGSNFTLKIRSTKLEDSAMYFCASSAPPGTHYEQYFGPGTRLTVT.

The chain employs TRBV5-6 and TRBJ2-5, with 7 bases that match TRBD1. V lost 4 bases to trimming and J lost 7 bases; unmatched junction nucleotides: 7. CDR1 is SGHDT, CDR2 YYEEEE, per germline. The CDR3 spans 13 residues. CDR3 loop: CASSPRQGGTQYF. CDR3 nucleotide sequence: TGTGCCAGCAGCCCGAGACAGGGCGGGACCCAGTACTTC.

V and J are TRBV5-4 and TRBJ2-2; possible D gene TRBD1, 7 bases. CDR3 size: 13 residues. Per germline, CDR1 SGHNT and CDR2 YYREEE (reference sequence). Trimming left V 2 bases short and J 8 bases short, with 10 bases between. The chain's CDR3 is CASSLQGRGELFF. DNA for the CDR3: TGTGCCAGCAGCTTACAGGGGAGGGGGGAGCTGTTTTTT.

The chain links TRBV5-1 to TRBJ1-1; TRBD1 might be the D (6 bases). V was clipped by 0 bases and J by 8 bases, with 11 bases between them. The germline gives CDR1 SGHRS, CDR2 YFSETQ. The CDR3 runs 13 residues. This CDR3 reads CASSLGGQVEAFF. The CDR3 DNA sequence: TGCGCCAGCAGCTTGGGGGGGCAGGTAGAAGCTTTCTTT.

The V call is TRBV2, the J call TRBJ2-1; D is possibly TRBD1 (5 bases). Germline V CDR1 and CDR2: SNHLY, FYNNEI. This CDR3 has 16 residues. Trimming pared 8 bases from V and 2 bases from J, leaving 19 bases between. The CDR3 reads CASVSGDQGPYNEQFF. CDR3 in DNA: TGTGCCAGCGTTTCAGGAGATCAGGGCCCCTACAATGAGCAGTTCTTC.